The sequence of this T cell receptor (beta chain) was determined in a study of control samples from healthy donors and cancer patients. Germline V gives CDR1 SNHLY, CDR2 FYNNEI. The CDR3 loop spans 14 amino acids. V lost 6 bases to trimming and J lost 4 bases, with 12 bases between them. The assay was immunoSEQ multiplex PCR, and TCRdb's table has in-frame clones only and misses some. The top ten clones hold under 25% of a sample with approximately 89,000 clones, around 86% of them seen once. The sample comprised blood. The receptor was derived from a man younger than 45 in good health. V and J are TRBV2 and TRBJ2-2; D is perhaps TRBD1 (7 bases). In DNA form, the CDR3 reads TGTGCCAGCAGGGGGCAGGGGGGCACCGGGGAGCTGTTTTTT. Translating gives CASRGQGGTGELFF.